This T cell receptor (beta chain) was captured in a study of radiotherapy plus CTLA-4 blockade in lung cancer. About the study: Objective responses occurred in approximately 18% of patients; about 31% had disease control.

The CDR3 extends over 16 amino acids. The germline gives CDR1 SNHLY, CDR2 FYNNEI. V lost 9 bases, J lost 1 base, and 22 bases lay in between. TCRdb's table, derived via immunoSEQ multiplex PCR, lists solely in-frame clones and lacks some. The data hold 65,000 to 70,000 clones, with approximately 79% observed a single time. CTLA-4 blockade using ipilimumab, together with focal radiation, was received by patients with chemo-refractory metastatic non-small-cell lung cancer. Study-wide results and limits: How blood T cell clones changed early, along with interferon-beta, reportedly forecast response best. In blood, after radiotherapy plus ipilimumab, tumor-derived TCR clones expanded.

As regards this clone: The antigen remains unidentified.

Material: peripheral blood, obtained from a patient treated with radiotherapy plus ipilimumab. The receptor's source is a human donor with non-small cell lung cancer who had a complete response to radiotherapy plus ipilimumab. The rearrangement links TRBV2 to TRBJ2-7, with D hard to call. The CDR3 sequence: CARVSLDGPESYEQYV. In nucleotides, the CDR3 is TGTGCCAGGGTTAGTCTGGACGGGCCTGAGTCCTACGAGCAGTACGTC.